One sample yielded the 6 T cell receptor beta chains listed below, sequenced in a study of T cells in women clearing cervical HPV infection. TCRdb's table, derived via immunoSEQ multiplex PCR, lists solely in-frame clones and lacks some. The specimen's table records tens of thousands of clones. The specimen was blood buffy coat. Source of these receptors: a woman aged 18 to 75 with a cervical HPV16 infection that either progressed to CIN3+ or cleared (not recorded which).

Remarks on this clone: The read ends 3 residues early relative to the CDR3; the germline J gene fills the gap. The V and J genes are TRBV7-9 and TRBJ1-1, with 11 positions matching TRBD1. Germline assignment: CDR1 SEHNR and CDR2 FQNEAQ (reference sequence). V lost 3 bases to trimming and J lost 0 bases; unmatched junction nucleotides: 0. This CDR3 region has 15 residues. CDR3 DNA, as far as it was read: TGTGCCAGCAGCTTGGGACAGGGGGTGAACACTGAA. This sequence encodes CASSLGQGVNTE. The complete CDR3 protein is CASSLGQGVNTEAFF. The full variable domain, with the rest looked up from reference TRBV7-9 and TRBJ1-1, is DTGVSQNPRHKITKRGQNVTFRCDPISEHNRLYWYRQTLGQGPEFLTYFQNEAQLEKSRLLSDRFSAERPKGSFSTLEIQRTEQGDSAMYLCASSLGQGVNTEAFFGQGTRLTVV.

Of note for this clone: The CDR3 goes on 3 residues after the read ends, and that part is filled in from the germline J gene. J is TRBJ2-7 and V is TRBV4-1; 10 nucleotides align to TRBD1. This CDR3 is 15 amino acids long. The germline CDR1 and CDR2 sequences are MGHRA and YSYEKL. The ends lost 4 bases at V and 1 base at J; junction bases unmatched: 4. The CDR3 region is CASSPRTGGSYEQYF. Incomplete CDR3 DNA: TGCGCCAGCAGCCCCCGGACAGGGGGATCCTACGAG.

Note on this clone: The read terminates 3 residues before the CDR3 end, so the remaining end is supplied by the germline J gene. The V and J genes are TRBV14 and TRBJ1-1; 8 nucleotides agree with TRBD1. Germline V gives CDR1 SGHDN, CDR2 FVKESK. V shed 1 base and J 4 bases; nucleotides not matched to a gene: 8. CDR3 length: 16 amino acids. CDR3: CASSQVQGAWGTEAFF. The CDR3 bases that were read are TGTGCCAGCAGCCAAGTTCAGGGGGCATGGGGCACTGAA.

Worth noting for this clone: The missing CDR3 end, 3 residues past where the read stops, is filled in from the germline J gene. Other nucleotide sequences in the sample specify the same CDR3. The V gene is TRBV2, the J gene TRBJ2-1; 10 positions match TRBD2. CDR3 length: 16 amino acids. The germline CDR1 and CDR2 sequences are SNHLY and FYNNEI. With V trimmed by 2 bases and J by 7 bases, 8 bases remained unmatched. CDR3 residues: CASSEMGLAGDNEQFF. Incomplete CDR3 DNA: TGTGCCAGCAGTGAAATGGGGCTAGCGGGGGATAATGAG.

With respect to this clone: The read halts 3 residues ahead of the CDR3 end, with the missing end drawn from the germline J gene. The rearrangement joins TRBV18 to TRBJ1-2; 8 nucleotides line up with TRBD1. Germline V gene sequence: CDR1 KGHSH, CDR2 LQKENI. After removal of 3 bases from V and 5 bases from J, the junction contained 8 bases not matched to a gene. The CDR3 totals 15 residues. Here the CDR3 reads CASSPRTDRVYGYTF. Partial CDR3 DNA: TGTGCCAGCTCACCGAGAACGGACAGGGTTTATGGC.

The CDR3 sequence is CAWSVLGFTQSGNTIYF. The part of the CDR3 DNA that was read is TGTGCCTGGAGTGTACTGGGCTTCACCCAATCTGGAAACACC. The chain links TRBV30 to TRBJ1-3, with D uncertain. Sequencing ends 3 residues short of the CDR3 end; the germline J gene provides the rest. V lost 0 bases and J 1 base, leaving 16 bases between the germline ends. The germline CDR1 and CDR2 sequences are GTSNPN and SVGIG (reference sequence). The CDR3 is 17 residues long.